This TCR beta chain came from a study of T-cell reconstitution after alpha-beta-depleted transplantation in children. Study-level findings and limits: Reportedly, only several hundred clones from non-depleted graft cells drove alpha-beta T-cell counts at about two months. Some patients showed high day-60 TCRbeta diversity, which derived from surviving recipient T cells and thymic progenitors.

Unique molecular identifiers tagged the TCRbeta library. TCRdb analysed the PCR reads with MiXCR anew, one entry per CDR3 protein. The data show roughly 98,000 distinct CDR3 sequences, about a sixth seen once. CDR1 MNHEY and CDR2 SVGEGT come from the germline V gene. J gave up 3 bases and V 5 bases, and 22 bases lay outside the gene matches. This CDR3 contains 21 residues. With regard to this clonotype: No antigen is known for it.

The starting material was PBMCs, mostly from graft donor cells, obtained 180 days after TCRalphabeta/CD19-depleted stem cell transplant. The TCR comes from a male patient aged 2-15 years who had a stem cell transplant for acute lymphoblastic leukemia, so the T cells may come from the graft donor. This sequence joins TRBV6-2 or TRBV6-3 and TRBJ2-1, with 10 bases aligning to TRBD1. CDR3 residues: CASSRRDRGLRTSKFYNEQFF. CDR3 nucleotide sequence: TGTGCCAGCAGTCGCCGGGACAGGGGCCTAAGGACCTCTAAATTCTACAATGAGCAGTTCTTC.